This T cell receptor (beta chain) was observed in a study of blood T cell repertoires in COVID-19. The length of the CDR3 is 15 residues. Trimming took off 5 bases at V and 1 base at J, with 15 bases between the two ends. Germline CDR1 reads LNHDA; CDR2 reads SQIVND (reference sequence). In the authors' workflow: Estimation of nucleated cell counts was performed using reference gene primer amplification. Profiling relied on immunoSEQ multiplex PCR, and the TCRdb table lists in-frame clones only, not all of them. V, J and clone size were drawn from that table, and D and trimming were deduced from the DNA. The repertoire holds 140,000 or so clones, with more than 75% as singletons.

The sample consisted of peripheral blood. The source is a woman aged 45-65 years with acute or convalescent COVID-19. The chain carries TRBV19 and TRBJ2-7, with a possible D match to TRBD2 (7 bases). The CDR3 loop reads CASSRGAGESYEQYF. For the CDR3, the DNA is TGTGCCAGTAGTCGGGGGGCGGGGGAGTCCTACGAGCAGTACTTC. Full variable domain (rest looked up from reference TRBV19 and TRBJ2-7): DGGITQSPKYLFRKEGQNVTLSCEQNLNHDAMYWYRQDPGQGLRLIYYSQIVNDFQKGDIAEGYSVSREKKESFPLTVTSAQKNPTAFYLCASSRGAGESYEQYFGPGTRLTVT.